The rows below give T cell receptor beta chains drawn from one sample of a study of blood T cell repertoires in COVID-19. Sequencing used immunoSEQ multiplex PCR; TCRdb keeps in-frame clones, though not all of them. The sample records tens of thousands of clones, around four fifths being singletons. The sample taken for sequencing was peripheral blood. The source of these receptors is a man in his 70s with acute or convalescent COVID-19. CDR3s include the opening cysteine and the closing phenylalanine or tryptophan. The D gene is left open where the match is weak. Size is omitted from some rows. Given values are once, few, many or a class for expanded clones.

clone_size d_call j_call v_call cdr3_aa cdr3_nt
- - TRBJ1-5 TRBV30 CAWSIPGWDQPQHF TGTGCCTGGAGTATCCCAGGGTGGGATCAGCCCCAGCATTTT
- TRBD2 TRBJ2-1 TRBV27 CASSFGLAGGLYLNEQFF TGTGCCAGCAGTTTCGGGCTAGCGGGGGGGCTATACCTGAATGAGCAGTTCTTC
- - TRBJ1-1 TRBV21-1 CASSKEAGRGPPYGTEAFF TGTGCCAGCAGCAAAGAAGCTGGGAGGGGTCCTCCGTATGGGACTGAAGCTTTCTTT
- TRBD1 TRBJ2-7 TRBV7-9 CASSLGGQPYEQYF TGTGCCAGCAGCTTAGGGGGACAGCCCTACGAGCAGTACTTC
- TRBD1 TRBJ1-5 TRBV19 CASSMNGVRGRSSYQPQHF TGTGCCAGTAGTATGAACGGGGTGAGGGGGCGGAGTTCTTACCAGCCCCAGCATTTT
- - TRBJ2-7 TRBV6-5 CASSYRAGDKSYEQYF TGTGCCAGCAGTTACCGGGCAGGGGATAAATCCTACGAGCAGTACTTC
few TRBD2 TRBJ2-7 TRBV4-1 CASSQTGTSGTRADQYF TGCGCCAGCAGCCAGACCGGGACTAGCGGGACCAGGGCGGATCAGTACTTC
- TRBD1 TRBJ2-1 TRBV5-1 CASSPGTGLRNEQFF TGCGCCAGCAGCCCCGGGACAGGGCTCCGCAATGAGCAGTTCTTC
few TRBD1 TRBJ1-3 TRBV3-1/TRBV3-2 CASSQVTGGNTIYF TGTGCCAGCAGCCAAGTGACAGGGGGAAACACCATATATTTT
once TRBD1 TRBJ1-1 TRBV28 CASIEDRKAFF TGTGCCAGCATCGAGGACAGGAAAGCTTTCTTT
- TRBD2 TRBJ2-1 TRBV19 CASSIAASGSTSEQFF TGTGCCAGTAGTATAGCTGCTAGCGGGAGTACCAGTGAGCAGTTCTTC
- - TRBJ2-7 TRBV7-9 CASSLASGGEQYF TGTGCCAGCAGCTTAGCCTCCGGGGGCGAGCAGTACTTC
- TRBD2 TRBJ2-7 TRBV6-5 CASSYSGRTYEQYF TGTGCCAGCAGTTACAGCGGGAGAACCTACGAGCAGTACTTC
- TRBD1 TRBJ1-5 TRBV2 CASRGQVGQPQHF TGTGCCAGCAGGGGACAGGTTGGACAGCCCCAGCATTTT
- TRBD1 TRBJ2-3 TRBV9 CASSEGGGQGTDTQYF TGTGCCAGCAGCGAAGGGGGGGGACAGGGTACAGATACGCAGTATTTT
- TRBD1 TRBJ2-1 TRBV14 CASSRRTGQANEQFF TGTGCCAGCAGCCGTCGGACAGGGCAAGCCAATGAGCAGTTCTTC
- TRBD1 TRBJ1-1 TRBV9 CASSVGGQSNTEAFF TGTGCCAGCAGCGTAGGGGGACAGTCGAACACTGAAGCTTTCTTT
once - TRBJ2-6 TRBV7-2 CASTPSRRPSGANVLTF TGTGCCAGCACCCCATCGCGGCGGCCCTCTGGGGCCAACGTCCTGACTTTC
- TRBD1 TRBJ2-1 TRBV10-1 CASSESGQPSYNEQFF TGCGCCAGCAGTGAGTCGGGACAGCCTTCCTACAATGAGCAGTTCTTC
- TRBD1 TRBJ1-5 TRBV6-8 CASRDRGPKYSNQPQHF TGTGCCAGCCGGGACAGGGGCCCGAAATATAGCAATCAGCCCCAGCATTTT
few - TRBJ1-5 TRBV19 CASSTRVSGNQPQHF TGTGCCAGTAGTACCCGGGTTTCGGGGAATCAGCCCCAGCATTTT
few TRBD2 TRBJ2-7 TRBV6-2/TRBV6-3 CASSLILAGVGTATYEQYF TGTGCCAGCAGTCTTATACTAGCGGGAGTAGGAACCGCCACCTACGAGCAGTACTTC
medium-sized - TRBJ2-7 TRBV6-4 CASSGRRDPYEQYF TGTGCCAGCAGTGGCAGGCGGGATCCCTACGAGCAGTACTTC
- - TRBJ2-1 TRBV14 CASSPPRTSYNEQFF TGTGCCAGCAGCCCACCAAGGACATCCTACAATGAGCAGTTCTTC
- - TRBJ2-1 TRBV18 CASSPTGSSYNEQFF TGTGCCAGCTCACCAACAGGGAGTTCCTACAATGAGCAGTTCTTC
- - TRBJ1-2 TRBV4-1 CASSQDPVSAANLAAGYTF TGCGCCAGCAGCCAAGATCCCGTCTCGGCGGCAAATTTGGCAGCCGGCTACACCTTC